This T cell receptor beta chain was found in a study of tumor-infiltrating lymphocytes in primary liver carcinoma (dated by TCRdb to about 2017). Regarding the complete study: Of the five patients (three men and two women, aged 30 to 69 years), four had hepatocellular carcinoma and one had combined HCC and intrahepatic cholangiocarcinoma. The tumors of the five patients were staged as T1-T3 N0M0, with maximum diameters ranging from roughly 4 to 10 cm. Each sample produced about 3.5 to 7.5 million productive TCRbeta reads, and read depth showed no significant difference between tissue types. The study combined TCRbeta repertoire sequencing, expression microarrays and whole-exome sequencing across five regions of each liver tumor, with adjacent normal tissue and blood. A total of approximately 35 specimens from 5 patients underwent TCRbeta repertoire sequencing, comprising roughly 25 tumor regions, 5 adjacent noncancerous liver tissues and 5 peripheral blood samples. To link TCRbeta repertoire diversity to the local molecular phenotype, the roughly 24 tumor region samples were profiled with Agilent mRNA microarrays. Reproducibility between technical replicate repertoires was high, with correlation coefficients above 0.95 and mean shared-clone rates about 0.9. On the study overall, not on this receptor specifically: Only about 7.5-25% of top clones were present in all five regions of a tumor, suggesting spatial heterogeneity of tumor-infiltrating T cells. Since the samples were bulk and unsorted, there was no way to compare CD4+ and CD8+ T cell repertoires. Compared with blood, tumors had a significantly larger share of the repertoire taken up by the top 250 clones (p = 0.039). Because only the TCR beta chain was sequenced and unpaired alpha chains were not captured, true repertoire diversity is likely underestimated. Pairs of tumor regions showed greater repertoire overlap (mean about 36%) than tumor-adjacent pairs (17%) or tumor-blood pairs (approximately 14%), which is consistent with antigen-driven expansion. With just five or six patients in the study, the authors point out that the findings should be validated in a larger study.

Worth noting for this clonotype: The antigen it binds to is not known. A junction end diverges from the germline sequence, so it may reflect a read error.

TCRbeta-specific cDNA was reverse-transcribed from about 520 ng total RNA using a constant-region primer and ProtoScript II reverse transcriptase. Construction of the TCRbeta libraries relied on three nested rounds of multiplex PCR, following a slightly modified ARM-PCR procedure. The first two PCR rounds used multiplex TRBV1-TRBV30 forward primers with a Cbeta reverse primer, each for approximately 10 cycles. Sample barcodes and Illumina adapters were attached in a final 25-cycle PCR using Deep VentR polymerase. Amplicons of 200-500 bp were gel-purified with a QIAquick gel extraction kit before sequencing. An Illumina HiSeq 2500 was used to sequence the TCRbeta amplicons, generating 250-bp paired-end reads. Concerning the study's data processing: Reads were quality-trimmed with Trimmomatic v0.33, and paired reads were merged with FLASH v1.2.11 to recover full CDR3 sequences. MiGEC v1.2.1b assigned V, D and J germline segments to the rearranged TCRbeta sequences. Clonotype statistics, along with Shannon-Wiener diversity indices, were calculated using VDJtools v1.0.0. To reduce sampling bias, subsequent analyses other than the diversity analysis used only the 250 most abundant clonotypes in each sample. TCRdb passed the public sequencing reads through fastp at Q25 and MiXCR, retaining productive beta sequences. Entries are consolidated by CDR3 protein sequence, retaining the most common genes and DNA. Clone size and V and J calls follow TCRdb, not the original study. This sample gives fewer than 250,000 distinct CDR3 sequences in total; 85% of them show up just once. The ten top clones hold roughly 18% of the sample.

Without any cell sorting, total RNA and DNA were co-extracted from about 21-30 mg of bulk tissue using the AllPrep DNA/RNA mini kit. Between late 2015 and March 2016, roughly five patients in China with histopathologically diagnosed primary liver carcinoma had surgical resection. At the time of sampling, the patients were treatment-naive and had chronic HBV infection. Each tumor was sampled at five spatially separated regions: the superior, inferior, left-lateral and right-lateral poles and the tumor centre. More than 75% viable tumor cells were found by histology in every tumor sample. Each fresh piece of tumor and adjacent tissue was cut in two, with one half stored in RNAlater at -80 degrees C and the other half sent for histology. From the germline V gene, CDR1 is SGHDT and CDR2 is YYEEEE. The CDR3 measures 16 amino acids from cysteine to phenylalanine. The CDR3 DNA has 48 bases and is translated from base 1.

The sequenced material came from tumor tissue from primary liver carcinoma. The chain was built from TRBV5-6 and TRBJ2-1, and possibly TRBD2, on 6 matching bases. This sequence was found in a man aged 35 to 55 with primary liver carcinoma and hepatitis B virus infection. In nucleotide form, the sequence is TGTGCCAGCAACTTGGATTTGGCGGGAATCGGCGATGAGCAATTCTTC. Its amino acids are CASNLDLAGIGDEQFF.